A selection of T cell receptor beta chains follows, all from one sample in a study of breast tumors, draining lymph nodes, adjacent tissues. TCRdb redid the calling of the multiplex PCR reads with MiXCR, one entry per CDR3 protein. The sample lists 200,000 to 300,000 distinct CDR3 sequences; under 35% were seen once. Sequencing input: axillary lymph node tissue. The receptors were gathered from a female donor with breast cancer. Some clones in this sample may be carry-over from other donors' samples. CDR3s include the opening cysteine and the closing phenylalanine or tryptophan. D genes are given only for firm matches.

v_call	cdr3_length	j_call	d_call	cdr3_aa
TRBV7-9	12	TRBJ2-4	-	CASSTDTDIQYF
TRBV7-2	12	TRBJ2-3	-	CASSVSTETQYF
TRBV2	13	TRBJ2-2	-	CASIQAYTGELFF
TRBV18	14	TRBJ1-3	-	CASQNNLRPDTIYF
TRBV12-3/TRBV12-4	13	TRBJ1-1	-	CASRRDENTEAFF
TRBV19	13	TRBJ1-2	TRBD1	CASSPQGFYGYTF
TRBV30	13	TRBJ1-2	TRBD1	CAWGTGGNYGYTF
TRBV4-3	15	TRBJ2-2	-	CASSQVIGITGELFF
TRBV12-3/TRBV12-4	13	TRBJ1-4	TRBD1	CASSRDRGEKLSF
TRBV11-1	15	TRBJ2-7	-	CASSLGSGRIYEQYF
TRBV7-2	15	TRBJ1-6	-	CASSLARQYNSPLHF
TRBV20-1	11	TRBJ1-3	-	CSAPLRNTIYF
TRBV11-2	14	TRBJ2-2	TRBD1	CASRPRQGVGELFF
TRBV12-3/TRBV12-4	14	TRBJ2-2	-	CVSSARQYTGELFF
TRBV25-1	16	TRBJ2-1	TRBD2	CASSFAGGSSYNEQFF
TRBV27	12	TRBJ2-1	-	CASSLNYNEQFF
TRBV7-9	13	TRBJ1-2	-	CASTLITSYGYTF
TRBV5-1	15	TRBJ1-2	TRBD1	CASSFGQGGIYGYTF
TRBV6-2/TRBV6-3	12	TRBJ2-7	-	CASSPTFYEQYF
TRBV24-1	17	TRBJ2-5	TRBD2	CATSDTLAREGVETQYF
TRBV6-2/TRBV6-3	15	TRBJ1-1	-	CASSRDSSLNTEAFF
TRBV7-3	15	TRBJ2-3	-	CASSFGRIDTDTQYF
TRBV14	13	TRBJ2-1	-	CASSPPLYNEQFF
TRBV5-6	12	TRBJ1-3	-	CASSLGGSTIYF
TRBV11-2	14	TRBJ1-5	-	CASSLVGASQPQHF
TRBV10-1	12	TRBJ1-2	-	CASSEGFGTPNF
TRBV10-3	12	TRBJ2-7	-	CAISEASYEQYF
TRBV9	15	TRBJ1-1	-	CASSPRGKLNTEAFF
TRBV29-1	17	TRBJ2-3	TRBD2	CSVKERGAGGGTDTQYF
TRBV9	17	TRBJ2-1	TRBD2	CASSVPLSGRADGEQFF
TRBV27	13	TRBJ2-5	-	CAVQPGGGETQYF
TRBV14	13	TRBJ2-2	-	CASSLTNTGELFF
TRBV19	14	TRBJ2-7	TRBD2	CASSIDLGLDEQYF
TRBV15	18	TRBJ2-2	TRBD2	CATSRPGGLAGVTGELFF
TRBV10-3	15	TRBJ2-5	-	CAISESGQGDQPQYF
TRBV29-1	10	TRBJ1-2	-	CSARGDGYTF
TRBV20-1	13	TRBJ1-5	-	CSANNVRHQPQHF
TRBV7-9	14	TRBJ1-1	-	CASTLAGSNTEAFF
TRBV7-9	15	TRBJ1-4	-	CASSEGGALAEKLFF
TRBV2	16	TRBJ2-3	TRBD2	CASSQLAGGWTDTQYF
TRBV5-6	15	TRBJ1-5	-	CASSLRVGSNQPQHF
TRBV15	16	TRBJ2-6	TRBD1	CATTFEGAAGANVLTF
TRBV15	14	TRBJ2-4	-	CATSTDYRVDIQYF
TRBV29-1	16	TRBJ2-3	-	CSVEDWREGGEDTQYF
TRBV5-1	13	TRBJ2-1	-	CASSLGAGLWQFF
TRBV5-6	12	TRBJ1-2	-	CASSTTNYGYTF
TRBV11-3	13	TRBJ2-1	-	CASSNPRCTEQFF
TRBV3-1	14	TRBJ2-5	-	CASSKGPPAETQYF